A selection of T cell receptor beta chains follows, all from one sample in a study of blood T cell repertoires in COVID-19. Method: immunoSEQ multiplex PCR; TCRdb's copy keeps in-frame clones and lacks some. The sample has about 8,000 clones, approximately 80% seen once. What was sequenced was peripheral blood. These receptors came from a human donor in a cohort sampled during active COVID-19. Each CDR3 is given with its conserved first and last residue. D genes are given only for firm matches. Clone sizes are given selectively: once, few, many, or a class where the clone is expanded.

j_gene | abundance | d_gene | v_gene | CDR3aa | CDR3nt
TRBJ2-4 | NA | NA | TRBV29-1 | CSVEDGGSGAKNIQYF | TGCAGCGTTGAAGATGGGGGGTCGGGAGCCAAAAACATTCAGTACTTC
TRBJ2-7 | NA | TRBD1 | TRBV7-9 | CASSSPGQGGEQYF | TGTGCCAGCAGCTCCCCGGGACAGGGGGGCGAGCAGTACTTC
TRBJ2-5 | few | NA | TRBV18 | CASSLEETQYF | TGTGCCAGCTCACTCGAAGAGACCCAGTACTTC
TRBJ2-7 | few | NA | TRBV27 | CASSFGTSTYEQYF | TGTGCCAGCAGTTTCGGGACAAGTACCTACGAGCAGTACTTC
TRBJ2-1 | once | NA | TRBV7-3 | CASSLTFGADSYNEQFF | TGTGCCAGCAGCTTAACGTTTGGAGCGGACTCCTACAATGAGCAGTTCTTC
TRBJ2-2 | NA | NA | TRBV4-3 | CASSQGLVVAGELFF | TGCGCCAGCAGCCAAGGGCTAGTCGTGGCCGGGGAGCTGTTTTTT
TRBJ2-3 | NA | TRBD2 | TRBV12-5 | CASGLPFPGASGGASDTQYF | TGTGCTAGTGGTTTGCCTTTCCCCGGGGCTAGCGGGGGGGCCTCGGATACGCAGTATTTT
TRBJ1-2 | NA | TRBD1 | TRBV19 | CASKKSDRAYGYTF | TGTGCCAGTAAAAAGTCGGACAGGGCCTATGGCTACACCTTC
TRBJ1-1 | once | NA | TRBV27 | CASTRQMRDTEAFF | TGTGCCAGCACTCGACAAATGAGGGACACTGAAGCTTTCTTT
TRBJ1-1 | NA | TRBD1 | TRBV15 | CATSRTGKVTEAFF | TGTGCCACCAGCAGGACAGGGAAGGTCACTGAAGCTTTCTTT
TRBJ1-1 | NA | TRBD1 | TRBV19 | CASSEYRGQNTEAFF | TGTGCCAGTAGTGAATACAGGGGGCAGAACACTGAAGCTTTCTTT
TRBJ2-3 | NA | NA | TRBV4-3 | CASSQAFGGLGDTQYF | TGCGCCAGCAGCCAAGCCTTTGGGGGCCTAGGAGATACGCAGTATTTT
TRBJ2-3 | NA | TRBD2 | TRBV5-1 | CASSLGGGRRQTDTQYF | TGCGCCAGCAGCTTGGGTGGCGGGAGGAGACAAACAGATACGCAGTATTTT
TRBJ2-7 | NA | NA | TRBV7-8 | CASSLAAGPSYEQYF | TGTGCCAGCAGCTTAGCGGCAGGCCCTTCCTACGAGCAGTACTTC
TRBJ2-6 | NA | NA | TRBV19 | CASRGGTTRSGANVLTF | TGTGCCAGTAGAGGAGGGACGACCCGCTCTGGGGCCAACGTCCTGACTTTC
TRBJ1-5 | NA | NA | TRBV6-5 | CATASGGRPQHF | TGTGCCACCGCCTCGGGGGGTCGGCCCCAGCATTTT
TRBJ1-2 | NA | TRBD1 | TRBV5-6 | CASSSPGTGRYYGYTF | TGTGCCAGCAGCTCCCCCGGGACAGGGAGGTACTATGGCTACACCTTC
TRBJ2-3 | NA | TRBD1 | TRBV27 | CASTAPDREGFPDTQYF | TGTGCCAGCACCGCCCCTGACAGGGAAGGGTTCCCAGATACGCAGTATTTT
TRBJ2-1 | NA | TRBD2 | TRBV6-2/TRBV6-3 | CASSYSPLAGVYNEQFF | TGTGCCAGCAGTTACTCCCCTTTAGCGGGGGTCTACAATGAGCAGTTCTTC
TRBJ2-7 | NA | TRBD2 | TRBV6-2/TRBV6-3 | CASSRPSSGVPHEQYF | TGTGCCAGCAGTCGTCCCTCTAGCGGGGTGCCCCACGAGCAGTACTTC
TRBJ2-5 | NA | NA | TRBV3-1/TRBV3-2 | CASSQDRGSGTQYF | TGTGCCAGCAGCCAAGACCGGGGGTCGGGGACCCAGTACTTC
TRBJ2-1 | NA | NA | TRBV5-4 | CASSMTRNEQFF | TGTGCCAGCAGCATGACTAGAAATGAGCAGTTCTTC
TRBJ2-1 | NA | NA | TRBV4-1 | CASSQERRYKFF | TGCGCCAGCAGCCAAGAACGCCGCTATAAGTTCTTC
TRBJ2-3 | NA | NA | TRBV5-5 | CASSLGQFFPDTQYF | TGTGCCAGCAGCTTGGGACAGTTTTTCCCAGATACGCAGTATTTT
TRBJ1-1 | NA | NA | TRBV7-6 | CASSLQGYTEAFF | TGTGCCAGCAGCTTGCAGGGATACACTGAAGCTTTCTTT
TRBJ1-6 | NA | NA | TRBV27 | CASSPRPRGNSPLHF | TGTGCCAGCAGTCCTCGTCCCCGAGGGAATTCACCCCTCCACTTT
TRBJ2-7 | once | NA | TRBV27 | CASSSSGTPYYEQYF | TGTGCCAGCAGTTCGTCCGGGACACCGTACTACGAGCAGTACTTC
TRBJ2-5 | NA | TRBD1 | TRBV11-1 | CASSPGQGAETQYF | TGTGCCAGCAGCCCGGGACAGGGCGCGGAGACCCAGTACTTC
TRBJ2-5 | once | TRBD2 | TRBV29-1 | CSASSRREGQETQYF | TGCAGCGCTTCGTCTCGGCGGGAGGGTCAAGAGACCCAGTACTTC
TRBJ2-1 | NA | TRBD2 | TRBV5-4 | CASSLGGGSSYNEQFF | TGTGCCAGCAGCTTGGGCGGGGGGAGCTCCTACAATGAGCAGTTCTTC
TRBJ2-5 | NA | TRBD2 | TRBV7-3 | CASSLGTSGVWETQYF | TGTGCCAGCAGCTTGGGGACTAGCGGGGTTTGGGAGACCCAGTACTTC
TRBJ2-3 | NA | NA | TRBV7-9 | CASSSTSTDTQYF | TGTGCCAGCAGCTCAACTAGCACAGATACGCAGTATTTT
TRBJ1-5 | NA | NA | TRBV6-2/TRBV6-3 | CASSTGDTRNQPQHF | TGTGCCAGCAGCACAGGAGATACTCGCAATCAGCCCCAGCATTTT
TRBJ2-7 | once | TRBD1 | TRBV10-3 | CAISVDRGAYEQYF | TGTGCCATCAGTGTTGACAGGGGGGCCTACGAGCAGTACTTC
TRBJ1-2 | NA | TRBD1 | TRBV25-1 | CASRPGTASYGYTF | TGTGCCAGCAGACCCGGGACAGCCTCATATGGCTACACCTTC
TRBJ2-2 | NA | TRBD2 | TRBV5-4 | CASSFRTSGANTGELFF | TGTGCCAGCAGCTTCCGCACTAGCGGGGCGAACACCGGGGAGCTGTTTTTT
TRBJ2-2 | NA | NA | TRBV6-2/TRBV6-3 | CASSSTVTTGELFF | TGTGCCAGCAGTTCGACAGTTACCACCGGGGAGCTGTTTTTT
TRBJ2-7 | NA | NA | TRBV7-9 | CASSLSQAHEQYF | TGTGCCAGCAGCTTATCCCAGGCACACGAGCAGTACTTC
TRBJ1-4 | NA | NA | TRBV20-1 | CSANLREKLFF | TGCAGTGCTAACCTCCGGGAAAAACTGTTTTTT
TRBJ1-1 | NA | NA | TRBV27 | CASSPQGLGTEAFF | TGTGCCAGCAGTCCACAGGGTCTTGGCACTGAAGCTTTCTTT
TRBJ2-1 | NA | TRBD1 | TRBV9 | CASSVGTGVNEQFF | TGTGCCAGCAGCGTAGGGACAGGGGTCAATGAGCAGTTCTTC
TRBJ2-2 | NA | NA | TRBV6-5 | CASSYGGRTGELFF | TGTGCCAGCAGTTACGGGGGCCGGACCGGGGAGCTGTTTTTT
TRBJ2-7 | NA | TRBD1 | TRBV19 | CASSIKDRRYEQYF | TGTGCCAGTAGTATCAAGGACAGGCGGTACGAGCAGTACTTC
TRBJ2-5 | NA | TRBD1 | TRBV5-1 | CASSPGQGMETQYF | TGCGCCAGCAGCCCAGGACAGGGGATGGAGACCCAGTACTTC
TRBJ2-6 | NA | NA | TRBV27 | CASSPGVLGANVLTF | TGTGCCAGCAGCCCAGGGGTACTCGGGGCCAACGTCCTGACTTTC
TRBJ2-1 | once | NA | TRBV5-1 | CASSSKAWSEQFF | TGCGCCAGCAGCTCAAAAGCTTGGAGTGAGCAGTTCTTC
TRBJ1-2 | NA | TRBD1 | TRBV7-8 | CASSAGQGNYGYTF | TGTGCCAGCAGCGCGGGACAGGGGAACTATGGCTACACCTTC
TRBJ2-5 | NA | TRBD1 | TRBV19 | CATSQQTGKETQYF | TGTGCCACCTCCCAGCAGACAGGGAAAGAGACCCAGTACTTC
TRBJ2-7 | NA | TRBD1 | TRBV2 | CASRTGPAYEQYF | TGTGCCAGTAGGACAGGCCCAGCCTACGAGCAGTACTTC
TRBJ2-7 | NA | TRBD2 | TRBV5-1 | CASSPSSGGAVYEQYF | TGCGCCAGCAGCCCTTCAAGCGGGGGGGCCGTCTACGAGCAGTACTTC